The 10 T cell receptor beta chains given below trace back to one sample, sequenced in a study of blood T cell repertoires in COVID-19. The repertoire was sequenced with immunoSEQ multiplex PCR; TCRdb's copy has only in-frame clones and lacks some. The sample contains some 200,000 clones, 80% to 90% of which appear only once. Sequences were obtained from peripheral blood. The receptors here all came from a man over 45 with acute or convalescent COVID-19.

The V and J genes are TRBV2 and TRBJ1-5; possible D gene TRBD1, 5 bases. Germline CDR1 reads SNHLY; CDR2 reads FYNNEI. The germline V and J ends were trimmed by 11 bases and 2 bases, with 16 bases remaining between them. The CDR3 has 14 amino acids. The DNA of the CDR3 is TGTGCCTGCGGGGCTCTGGGGGGCAATCAGCCCCAGCATTTT. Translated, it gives CACGALGGNQPQHF.

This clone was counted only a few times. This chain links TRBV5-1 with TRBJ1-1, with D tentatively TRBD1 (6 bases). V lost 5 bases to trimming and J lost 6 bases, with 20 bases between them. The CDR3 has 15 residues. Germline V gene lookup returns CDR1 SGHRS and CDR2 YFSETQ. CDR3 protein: CASSGHGQYLSEAFF. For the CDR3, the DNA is TGCGCCAGCAGTGGTCATGGACAGTATCTATCTGAAGCTTTCTTT.

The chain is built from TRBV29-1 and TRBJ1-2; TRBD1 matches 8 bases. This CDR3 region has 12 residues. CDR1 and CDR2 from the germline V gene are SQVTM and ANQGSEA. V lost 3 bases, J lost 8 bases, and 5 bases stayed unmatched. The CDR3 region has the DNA TGCAGCGTTGATCGGACAGGGCGAGGCTACACCTTC. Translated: CSVDRTGRGYTF.

CDR3 protein: CASSQGVAAGELFF. The CDR3 nucleotides read TGTGCCAGCAGCCAAGGTGTCGCGGCCGGGGAGCTGTTTTTT. This chain joins TRBV3-1 (or the pseudogene TRBV3-2) and TRBJ2-2; D is undetermined. Germline CDR1 LGHDT, CDR2 YNNKEL (reference sequence). Trimming pared 1 base from V and 6 bases from J, leaving 9 bases between. There are 14 residues in the CDR3.

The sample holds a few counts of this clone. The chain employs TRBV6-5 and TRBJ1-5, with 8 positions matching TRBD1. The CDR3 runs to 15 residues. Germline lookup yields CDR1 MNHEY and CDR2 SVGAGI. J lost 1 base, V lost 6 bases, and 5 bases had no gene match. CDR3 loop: CASRQDRGSNQPQHF. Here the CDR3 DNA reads TGTGCCAGCAGACAAGACAGGGGCAGCAATCAGCCCCAGCATTTT.

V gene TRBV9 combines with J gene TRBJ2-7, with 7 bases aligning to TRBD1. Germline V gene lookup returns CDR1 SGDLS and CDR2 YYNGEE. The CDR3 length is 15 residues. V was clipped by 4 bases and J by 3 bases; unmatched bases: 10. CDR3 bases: TGTGCCAGCAGCCCCAGAAGGACAGGAGGCTACGAGCAGTACTTC. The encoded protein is CASSPRRTGGYEQYF.

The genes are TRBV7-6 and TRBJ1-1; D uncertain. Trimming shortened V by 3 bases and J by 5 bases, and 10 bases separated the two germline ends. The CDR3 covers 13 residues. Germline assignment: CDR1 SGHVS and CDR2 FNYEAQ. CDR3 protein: CASSLGDETEAFF. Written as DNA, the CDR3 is TGTGCCAGCAGCTTGGGAGACGAAACTGAAGCTTTCTTT.

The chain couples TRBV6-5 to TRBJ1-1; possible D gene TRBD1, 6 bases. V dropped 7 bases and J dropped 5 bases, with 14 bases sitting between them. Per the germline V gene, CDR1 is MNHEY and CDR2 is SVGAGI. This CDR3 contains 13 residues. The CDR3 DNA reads TGTGCCAGCACAATACAGGGAATGACTGAAGCTTTCTTT. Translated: CASTIQGMTEAFF.

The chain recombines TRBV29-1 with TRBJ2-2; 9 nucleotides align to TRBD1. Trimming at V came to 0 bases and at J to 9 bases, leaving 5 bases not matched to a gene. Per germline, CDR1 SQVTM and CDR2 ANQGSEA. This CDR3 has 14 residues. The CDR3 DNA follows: TGCAGCGTTGAAGAACAACAGGGGGCTTGGGAGCTGTTTTTT. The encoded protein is CSVEEQQGAWELFF.

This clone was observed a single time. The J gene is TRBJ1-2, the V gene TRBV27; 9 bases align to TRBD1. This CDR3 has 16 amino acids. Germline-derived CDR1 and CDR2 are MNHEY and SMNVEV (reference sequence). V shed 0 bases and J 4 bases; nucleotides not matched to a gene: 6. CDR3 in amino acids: CASSLSPTGGSYGYTF. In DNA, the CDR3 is TGTGCCAGCAGTTTATCTCCGACAGGGGGAAGCTATGGCTACACCTTC.